The 7 T cell receptor beta chains reported below all come from one sample, sequenced in a study of blood T cell repertoires in COVID-19. Sequencing was performed with immunoSEQ multiplex PCR; in TCRdb, only in-frame clones are kept and a portion is missing. In the table there are a few hundred thousand clones, roughly 85% of which are singletons. Sequenced material: PBMCs or T cells enriched from blood (not recorded which). All receptors come from a woman aged 35 to 49 who had recovered from COVID-19.

The chain joins TRBV6-2 or TRBV6-3 to TRBJ2-2, with D maybe TRBD2 (6 bases). Trimming took off 2 bases at V and 7 bases at J, with 11 bases between the two ends. This CDR3 is 14 amino acids long. Germline CDR1 and CDR2: MNHEY and SVGEGT. CDR3 amino acids: CASSYQEGIGELFF. The CDR3 DNA is TGTGCCAGCAGTTACCAGGAGGGTATCGGGGAGCTGTTTTTT.

J is TRBJ1-1 and V is TRBV6-2 or TRBV6-3, with 8 bases identical to TRBD1. The CDR3 runs to 13 residues. V shed 4 bases and J 10 bases; nucleotides not matched to a gene: 8. Germline values: CDR1 MNHEY, CDR2 SVGEGT. The CDR3 is CASSWDRRSLAFF. Here the CDR3 DNA reads TGTGCCAGCAGTTGGGACAGGCGCAGTCTAGCTTTCTTT.

V usage is TRBV5-1 and J usage is TRBJ2-5, with 12 bases identical to TRBD2. Germline V lookup: CDR1 SGHRS, CDR2 YFSETQ. The CDR3 consists of 15 residues. The ends lost 3 bases at V and 5 bases at J; junction bases unmatched: 5. The CDR3 DNA is TGCGCCAGCAGCTCGACTAGCGGGAGTTTTGAGACCCAGTACTTC. It translates to CASSSTSGSFETQYF.

The rearrangement uses TRBV3-1 (or the pseudogene TRBV3-2) and TRBJ1-1, with TRBD1 matching 8 bases. CDR3 length: 14 residues. Germline lookup yields CDR1 LGHDT and CDR2 YNNKEL (reference sequence). V trimming: 4 bases; J trimming: 1 base; junction bases outside the gene matches: 2. CDR3: CASSPQGANTEAFF. Here the CDR3 DNA reads TGTGCCAGCAGCCCCCAGGGGGCGAACACTGAAGCTTTCTTT.

This clone is a singleton in its sample. The chain uses TRBV12-5 and TRBJ2-7, with a tentative D call TRBD2 (6 bases). Germline V CDR1 and CDR2: LGHNT, FRNRAP. V lost 5 bases and J 2 bases, leaving 13 bases between the germline ends. The CDR3 loop spans 14 amino acids. The CDR3 reads CASGLTWGAYEQYF. The CDR3 coding sequence is TGTGCTAGTGGTCTTACTTGGGGGGCCTACGAGCAGTACTTC.

The gene calls are TRBV15 and TRBJ1-2; possible D gene TRBD1, 6 bases. The V gene lost 11 bases and the J gene lost 3 bases, with 19 bases spanning the gap. This CDR3 comprises 14 residues. The germline CDR1 and CDR2 sequences are LNHNV and YYDKDF (reference sequence). The CDR3 bases are TGTGCCTCCTCGCAAGGGGCAGGGGACTATGGCTACACCTTC. Residues: CASSQGAGDYGYTF.

The chain couples TRBV5-1 to TRBJ1-4, with a tentative D call TRBD1 (5 bases). This CDR3 has 15 residues. Germline V lookup: CDR1 SGHRS, CDR2 YFSETQ. V lost 4 bases to trimming and J lost 4 bases, with 14 bases between them. The CDR3 nucleotides are TGCGCCAGCAGCGCCCGGGGGACTCTTAATGAAAAACTGTTTTTT. Protein sequence: CASSARGTLNEKLFF.